The source of this T cell receptor (beta chain) is a study of cytomegalovirus exposure and HLA in healthy donors. Study observations and caveats: A link between a missense DCLRE1C variant and TCR beta V- and J-gene trimming emerged from a later analysis. Among TCR beta chains, those listed as cytomegalovirus-associated numbered under 200.

Primers for the PCR totalled 60 Vbeta and 13 Jbeta. The table came from immunoSEQ multiplex PCR; TCRdb's copy has only in-frame clones and leaves some out. The table records some 120,000 clones, around 70% of them present only once. Regarding this clone: Its antigen is unknown.

This sequence originates from a woman aged 40 to 49 in good health and CMV-seropositive. Sequencing input: PBMCs.

The CDR3 bases are TGTGCCAGCGGGAGGACTCATGGGGGGGATCAGCCCCAGCATTTT. This gives the protein CASGRTHGGDQPQHF. The V and J genes are TRBV27 and TRBJ1-5; tentatively, D is TRBD1 (5 bases). V was shortened by 8 bases and J by 5 bases, with 19 bases between the two germline ends. The V gene's germline CDR1 is MNHEY and CDR2 SMNVEV (reference sequence). The CDR3 runs to 15 residues.